The clone carrying this T cell receptor (beta chain) was counted a few times. For TCRbeta, the library was prepared with unique molecular identifiers. TCRdb re-analysed the PCR reads in MiXCR, keeping a single row per CDR3 protein. The sample has a few hundred thousand distinct CDR3 sequences, approximately 10% seen once. These data are taken from a study of T-cell reconstitution after alpha-beta-depleted transplantation in children. Germline lookup yields CDR1 SQVTM and CDR2 ANQGSEA. Trimming removed 4 bases at V and 7 bases at J, with 10 bases between. This CDR3 has 11 residues. The sample here was PBMCs from the stem cell graft donor, taken from the stem cell graft. This chain links TRBV29-1 with TRBJ1-1; D not resolved. The clonotype comes from a human donor who donated a stem cell graft to a child with acute myeloid leukemia. In DNA form, the CDR3 reads TGCAGCGTTGTGACGGTTTTTGAAGCTTTCTTT. It codes for CSVVTVFEAFF.